This TCR beta chain was sequenced for a study of blood T cell repertoires in COVID-19. Study details: Samples of COVID-19 (acute and convalescent) were obtained from the United States, Italy and Spain. PBMCs, B-cell-depleted T cells, or T cells were the source of the cDNA or gDNA that made up the material.

This clone has a single count. The authors' processing: The assay estimated nucleated cells by amplifying reference gene primers. Libraries were prepared by immunoSEQ multiplex PCR; TCRdb keeps only in-frame clonotypes and omits some of them. The DNA was the basis for D and trimming; V, J and clone size are from that table. The sample yields roughly 100,000 clones, over 75% seen once. J was trimmed by 8 bases and V by 4 bases; bases with no gene match: 5. This CDR3 has 13 amino acids. Looked up from germline, CDR1 is WSHSY and CDR2 is SAAADI. Sequencing input: peripheral blood. This chain links TRBV10-2 with TRBJ1-2; 9 bases are a match to TRBD1. This TCR was sampled from a man aged 50 to 60 with acute or convalescent COVID-19. CDR3 residues: CASSGDRVGGYTF. The CDR3 DNA reads as TGCGCCAGCAGTGGGGACAGGGTAGGAGGCTACACCTTC.